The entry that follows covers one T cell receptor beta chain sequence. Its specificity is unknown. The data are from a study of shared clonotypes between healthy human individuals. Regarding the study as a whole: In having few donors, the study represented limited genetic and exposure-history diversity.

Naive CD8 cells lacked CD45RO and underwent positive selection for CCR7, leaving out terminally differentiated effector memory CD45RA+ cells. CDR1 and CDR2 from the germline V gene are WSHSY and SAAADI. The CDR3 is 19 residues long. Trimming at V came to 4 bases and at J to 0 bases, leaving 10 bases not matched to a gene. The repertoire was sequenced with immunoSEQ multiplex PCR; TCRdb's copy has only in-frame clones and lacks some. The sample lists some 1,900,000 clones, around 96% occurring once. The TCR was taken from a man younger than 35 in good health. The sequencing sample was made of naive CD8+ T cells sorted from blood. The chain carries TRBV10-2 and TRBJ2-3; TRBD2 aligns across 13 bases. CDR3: CASSGPTSGRTASTDTQYF. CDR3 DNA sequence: TGCGCCAGCAGTGGCCCGACTAGCGGGAGGACCGCTAGCACAGATACGCAGTATTTT.